These 15 T cell receptor beta chains were all obtained from the same sample, sequenced in a study of monozygotic twins with inflammatory bowel disease. After re-calling the 5' RACE reads, TCRdb lists one entry per CDR3 protein, DNA absent. Its table lists approximately 150,000 distinct CDR3 sequences. Sample: blood. The receptors stem from a human donor with ulcerative colitis or Crohn's disease, or a healthy co-twin of an affected twin (not recorded which).

This sequence joins TRBV2 and TRBJ1-1. Germline V gives CDR1 SNHLY, CDR2 FYNNEI. The CDR3 is 15 residues long. The CDR3 sequence is CASSLIHGLNTEAFF.

The chain carries TRBV20-1 and TRBJ2-1. This CDR3 contains 13 residues. Germline V gene data show CDR1 as DFQATT and CDR2 as SNEGSKA (reference sequence). CDR3 sequence: CSARTTTYNEQFF.

The V and J genes are TRBV3-1 and TRBJ2-1; no DNA is available, so the TRBD1 call from TCRdb remains unchecked. CDR1 and CDR2 (germline): LGHDT, YNNKEL (reference sequence). The CDR3 is made up of 15 amino acids. This chain's CDR3 is CASNDPDRGRLAQFF.

The CDR3 reads CASSQDERTAALASGANVLTF. The chain couples TRBV4-1 to TRBJ2-6; TCRdb outputs TRBD1, but without DNA this stays unchecked. CDR3 size: 21 residues. Germline V lookup: CDR1 MGHRA, CDR2 YSYEKL.

The chain is built from TRBV20-1 and TRBJ2-5; the D call from TCRdb, TRBD2, cannot be confirmed without DNA. The germline V gene encodes CDR1 DFQATT and CDR2 SNEGSKA (reference sequence). This CDR3 spans 15 amino acids. The CDR3 spells CSARDSGGLLETQYF.

The rearrangement uses TRBV20-1 and TRBJ2-7; the TCRdb D gene call, TRBD1, has no DNA to confirm it. The length of the CDR3 is 15 residues. Germline CDR1 is DFQATT and CDR2 is SNEGSKA (reference sequence). The CDR3 is CSARDFREGTYEQYF.

V gene TRBV7-2 combines with J gene TRBJ1-6. The CDR3 spans 16 residues. Germline V gene sequence: CDR1 SGHTA, CDR2 FQGNSA. This CDR3 is CASSLVGGRNNSPLHF.

This rearrangement joins TRBV20-1 to TRBJ2-5; the D call of TRBD2 rests on TCRdb alone, since no DNA is present to check it. CDR1 DFQATT and CDR2 SNEGSKA come from the germline V gene (reference sequence). The CDR3 runs to 15 residues. This chain's CDR3 is CSASSSGGVQETQYF.

The rearrangement joins TRBV20-1 to TRBJ1-2; the D call from TCRdb, TRBD1, cannot be confirmed without DNA. CDR3 size: 14 residues. CDR1 and CDR2 (germline): DFQATT, SNEGSKA (reference sequence). The CDR3 region is CSATRGGTGLGYTF.

J is TRBJ1-1 and V is TRBV9. The CDR3 consists of 15 residues. Looked up from germline, CDR1 is SGDLS and CDR2 is YYNGEE. The chain's CDR3 is CASSPTGALNTEAFF.

The chain recombines TRBV27 with TRBJ2-5; without DNA, the TCRdb call of TRBD1 cannot be checked. The CDR3 runs to 15 residues. From germline, CDR1 is MNHEY and CDR2 SMNVEV (reference sequence). The CDR3 is CASSLRTGLMKTQYF.

The chain uses TRBV20-1 and TRBJ2-7; TCRdb indicates TRBD2, and absent DNA this call remains unverified. CDR1 is DFQATT, CDR2 SNEGSKA, per germline (reference sequence). The CDR3 is made up of 12 amino acids. CDR3 amino acids: CSALEGEYEQYF.

The chain has TRBV5-5 and TRBJ2-3; there is no DNA to check the TCRdb D call of TRBD2. Germline assignment: CDR1 SGHKS and CDR2 YYEKEE (reference sequence). The CDR3 loop spans 13 amino acids. CDR3 sequence: CASSLEASGTQYF.

The V call is TRBV5-5, the J call TRBJ2-3. This CDR3 contains 13 residues. CDR1 is SGHKS and CDR2 is YYEKEE in the germline V gene (reference sequence). This chain's CDR3 is CASSLAGPDTQYF.

The rearrangement joins TRBV7-9 to TRBJ1-4. Germline V gene lookup returns CDR1 SEHNR and CDR2 FQNEAQ (reference sequence). The CDR3 is 12 amino acids. This chain's CDR3 is CASSFENEKLFF.